A single sample gave rise to the 27 T cell receptor beta chains below, sequenced in a study of vaccination and CD4 T cells after COVID-19. The Oncomine TCR Beta short-read assay was what sequenced the DNA obtained from cultured CD4+ T cells. TCRdb redid the calling of the PCR reads with MiXCR, one entry per CDR3 protein. The sample contains under 11,000 distinct CDR3 sequences, about two fifths of which appear only once. Their antigen targets remain unknown. Treatment reported: approximately nine-day PBMC culture with coronavirus spike peptide pools or control peptides (ViraFEST assay). The material sequenced was CD4+ T cells from blood, cultured in vitro. The receptors derive from a human donor who had recovered from COVID-19.

The rearrangement uses TRBV11-1 and TRBJ2-3; D is uncertain. This CDR3 comprises 14 residues. Per the germline V gene, CDR1 is SGHAT and CDR2 is FQDESV (reference sequence). Trimming cost V 5 bases and J 4 bases, with 13 bases left between them. The CDR3 is CASSPISPADTQYF. The CDR3 DNA follows: TGTGCCAGCAGCCCCATCAGTCCCGCAGATACGCAGTATTTT.

This clonotype was detected a few times. The chain employs TRBV27 and TRBJ2-7; a possible D gene is TRBD1 (6 bases). Germline values: CDR1 MNHEY, CDR2 SMNVEV (reference sequence). The V gene lost 4 bases and the J gene lost 2 bases, with 9 bases spanning the gap. The CDR3 covers 13 residues. The CDR3 is CASSSTGTYEQYF. CDR3 nucleotides: TGTGCCAGCAGTTCAACAGGGACCTACGAGCAGTACTTC.

This clonotype was found a few times. The rearrangement links TRBV6-2 or TRBV6-3 to TRBJ2-7; maybe TRBD2 (6 bases). CDR1 is MNHEY and CDR2 is SVGEGT in the germline V gene. The CDR3 is 16 residues long. Between the trimmed V and J ends, which lost 8 bases and 0 bases, there was a span of 20 bases. The CDR3 spells CASHLGLLGDSYEQYF. CDR3 coding DNA: TGTGCCAGCCACTTGGGACTCCTGGGGGACTCCTACGAGCAGTACTTC.

The chain is built from TRBV28 and TRBJ2-7; 8 nucleotides align to TRBD2. The J segment lost 5 bases and the V segment lost 4 bases, leaving 10 bases of the junction unmatched. This CDR3 spans 15 amino acids. Germline loops: CDR1 MDHEN, CDR2 SYDVKM. CDR3 DNA sequence: TGTGCCAGCAGTTGGGGATCTGCGGGGGGCAACGAGCAGTACTTC. Translation gives CASSWGSAGGNEQYF. The full variable domain, its missing parts supplied by reference TRBV28 and TRBJ2-7, is DVKVTQSSRYLVKRTGEKVFLECVQDMDHENMFWYRQDPGLGLRLIYFSYDVKMKEKGDIPEGYSVSREKKERFSLILESASTNQTSMYLCASSWGSAGGNEQYFGPGTRLTVT.

This sequence joins TRBV2 and TRBJ2-5; 15 bases fit TRBD2. The germline gives CDR1 SNHLY, CDR2 FYNNEI. Trimming removed 7 bases from V and 6 bases from J; junction bases left unmatched: 12. The CDR3 is 17 amino acids. CDR3 DNA sequence: TGTGCCAGCACCAAGGGACTAGCGGGGGGCCTTGCTAAGACCCAGTACTTC. It codes for CASTKGLAGGLAKTQYF. The whole variable domain, filled in from reference TRBV2 and TRBJ2-5, reads EPEVTQTPSHQVTQMGQEVILRCVPISNHLYFYWYRQILGQKVEFLVSFYNNEISEKSEIFDDQFSVERPDGSNFTLKIRSTKLEDSAMYFCASTKGLAGGLAKTQYFGPGTRLLVL.

The V and J genes are TRBV5-4 and TRBJ2-5, with TRBD1 matching over 9 bases. The CDR3 covers 16 residues. Germline V gene data show CDR1 as SGHNT and CDR2 as YYREEE (reference sequence). V dropped 2 bases and J dropped 3; count of bases not matched to a gene: 8. The DNA for the CDR3 is TGTGCCAGCAGCTTTCAAACAGGGGGCGAGGAAGAGACCCAGTACTTC. It yields the protein CASSFQTGGEEETQYF.

This chain connects TRBV20-1 to TRBJ2-3; TRBD2 is a possible D gene (5 bases). Trimming shortened V by 3 bases and J by 0 bases, and 10 bases separated the two germline ends. The CDR3 runs to 14 residues. Per the germline V gene, CDR1 is DFQATT and CDR2 is SNEGSKA (reference sequence). The DNA of the CDR3 is TGCAGTGCTAGTCGGCGGGCTAGCACAGATACGCAGTATTTT. Residues: CSASRRASTDTQYF.

This clonotype was seen just once. The chain carries TRBV5-1 and TRBJ2-5, with D possibly TRBD1 on 6 matching bases. Germline V gives CDR1 SGHRS, CDR2 YFSETQ. V lost 5 bases and J lost 9, with 17 bases in between. The CDR3 sequence is 13 residues long. The CDR3: CASRSTGPGAQYF. CDR3 bases: TGCGCCAGCAGATCAACAGGGCCTGGGGCCCAGTACTTC.

This clonotype came up a few times. The chain carries TRBV20-1 and TRBJ1-2, with TRBD1 as a possible D gene (6 bases). The CDR3 length is 13 residues. Per germline, CDR1 DFQATT and CDR2 SNEGSKA (reference sequence). V gave up 2 bases and J gave up 5 bases, with 12 bases separating them. The CDR3 sequence is CSARPDRNYGYTF. CDR3 nucleotides: TGCAGTGCTAGACCTGACAGGAATTATGGCTACACCTTC.

This chain links TRBV12-3 or TRBV12-4 with TRBJ2-2; no clear D. The V end was cut by 6 bases, the J end by 2 bases, with 10 bases between. The CDR3 covers 14 residues. The CDR3 region is CASSPMGNTGELFF. In DNA form, the CDR3 reads TGTGCCAGCAGCCCGATGGGCAACACCGGGGAGCTGTTTTTT.

The table lists this clonotype with a few counts. The V call is TRBV7-3, the J call TRBJ1-6, with a weak D call TRBD1 (6 bases). This CDR3 spans 16 amino acids. The V and J ends lost 1 base and 8 bases respectively, with 15 bases between them. Per germline, CDR1 SGHTA and CDR2 FQGTGA. DNA of the CDR3: TGTGCCAGCAGCTTAAAACCCAGGGGAGTTGATTCACCCCTCCACTTT. This codes for CASSLKPRGVDSPLHF.

This chain joins TRBV10-1 and TRBJ2-4, with D possibly being TRBD1 or TRBD2 (6 bases each). This CDR3 region has 14 residues. From germline, CDR1 is WNHNN and CDR2 SYGVQD (reference sequence). Deletions cut 0 bases from V and 9 bases from J, with 12 bases between. CDR3 sequence (DNA): TGCGCCAGCAGTGAGTCGGGGGGCGCAAGCATTCAGTACTTC. It translates to CASSESGGASIQYF.

In this sample, this clonotype turned up a few times. Here the CDR3 DNA reads TGTGCCAGCAGTGGGGGGGCATGGACGGGGAACCGGGGAGATACGCAGTATTTT. This codes for CASSGGAWTGNRGDTQYF. V gene TRBV6-1 combines with J gene TRBJ2-3, with D perhaps given as TRBD1 or TRBD2 (6 bases each). Trimming removed 4 bases from V and 5 bases from J, with 25 bases in between. The CDR3 spans 18 residues. Germline V gives CDR1 MNHNS, CDR2 SASEGT.

CDR3: CASSYSGGRGLSYEQYF. The CDR3 DNA reads as TGTGCCAGCAGTTACTCGGGGGGCAGGGGGCTATCCTACGAGCAGTACTTC. The V gene is TRBV6-5, the J gene TRBJ2-7, with TRBD1 matching 8 bases. CDR1 MNHEY and CDR2 SVGAGI come from the germline V gene. The CDR3 is 17 residues long. With V trimmed by 0 bases and J by 1 base, 8 bases remained unmatched.

The V call is TRBV7-2, the J call TRBJ1-2, with 7 bases lining up with TRBD1. Germline assignment: CDR1 SGHTA and CDR2 FQGNSA. Trimming took 1 base from V and 4 from J; bases not matched to a gene: 3. The CDR3 loop spans 14 amino acids. For the CDR3, the DNA is TGTGCCAGCAGCTTAGATAGGGGGCTCTATGGCTACACCTTC. Translated, it gives CASSLDRGLYGYTF.

The chain joins TRBV24-1 to TRBJ2-3; 9 nucleotides align to TRBD2. The CDR3 extends over 18 amino acids. The germline CDR1 and CDR2 sequences are KGHDR and SFDVKD. The V segment lost 0 bases and the J segment 0 bases; nucleotides outside the gene matches: 6. CDR3 sequence reads: CATSDLGTSRISTDTQYF. CDR3 DNA sequence: TGTGCCACCAGTGATTTGGGGACTAGCCGGATTAGCACAGATACGCAGTATTTT.

The gene calls are TRBV2 and TRBJ2-7; no definite D call. Trimming removed 2 bases from V and 3 bases from J, with 8 bases in between. Germline V gene sequence: CDR1 SNHLY, CDR2 FYNNEI. CDR3 length equals 13 residues. The CDR3 here is CASSESGLYEQYF. CDR3 nucleotide sequence: TGTGCCAGCAGTGAATCGGGCCTCTACGAGCAGTACTTC.

This clonotype turned up a few times. The rearrangement links TRBV20-1 to TRBJ2-3; D possibly corresponds to TRBD2 (7 bases). V lost 0 bases and J lost 2, with 15 bases in between. This CDR3 region has 16 residues. Germline V gene sequence: CDR1 DFQATT, CDR2 SNEGSKA (reference sequence). In DNA form, the CDR3 reads TGCAGTGCTAGAGATCCGGCGGGGGCCCTCACAGATACGCAGTATTTT. This codes for CSARDPAGALTDTQYF.

The table lists this clonotype with a count of one. This chain links TRBV7-2 with TRBJ2-3; D remains unclear. This CDR3 is 13 amino acids long. Germline values: CDR1 SGHTA, CDR2 FQGNSA. The ends were cut back, 10 bases at V and 1 base at J, with 12 bases in the middle. This CDR3 reads CATEKARTDTQYF. The CDR3 DNA is TGTGCCACCGAAAAGGCGCGCACAGATACGCAGTATTTT.

V usage is TRBV20-1 and J usage is TRBJ1-2; no clear D. The V gene's germline CDR1 is DFQATT and CDR2 SNEGSKA (reference sequence). This CDR3 comprises 14 residues. Trimming left V 3 bases short and J 4 bases short, with 15 bases between. CDR3 region: CSARAGVTSYGYTF. CDR3 bases: TGCAGTGCTAGGGCGGGCGTGACCTCCTATGGCTACACCTTC.

This clonotype was counted a single time. The genes are TRBV18 and TRBJ2-1; 13 bases are shared with TRBD2. This CDR3 spans 16 amino acids. Trimming cost V 3 bases and J 6 bases; bases outside gene matches: 5. Germline CDR1 is KGHSH and CDR2 is LQKENI. The CDR3 here is CASSPRTSGGINEQFF. The CDR3 region has the DNA TGTGCCAGCTCACCCCGGACTAGCGGGGGTATCAATGAGCAGTTCTTC.

This chain joins TRBV7-2 and TRBJ2-3; D call uncertain. This CDR3 spans 11 amino acids. Deletions cut 1 base from V and 7 bases from J, with 3 bases between. Germline loops: CDR1 SGHTA, CDR2 FQGNSA. The DNA for the CDR3 is TGTGCCAGCAGCTTAGGGTATACGCAGTATTTT. Translated: CASSLGYTQYF.

This sequence joins TRBV7-9 and TRBJ2-5; the D gene is possibly TRBD2 (6 bases). Germline CDR1 SEHNR, CDR2 FQNEAQ (reference sequence). The CDR3 length is 15 residues. V was trimmed by 1 base and J by 6 bases, leaving 15 bases between them. For the CDR3, the DNA is TGTGCCAGCAGCTTAGGGGTTAGCGGTACAAAGACCCAGTACTTC. Translated: CASSLGVSGTKTQYF.

Only a few counts were recorded for this clonotype. The gene calls are TRBV21-1 and TRBJ2-6; the table's D call TRBD2 went unverified against the DNA. TRBV21-1 is described as a pseudogene. The CDR3 is made up of 19 amino acids. The CDR3 DNA follows: TGTGCCAGCAGCAAAGCGTGGTGGGACCGCTACTCTGGGGCCAACGTCCTGACTTTC. Translating it yields CASSKAWWDRYSGANVLTF.

Note on this clonotype: Germline is not matched at one junction end, which may reflect a read error. The V call is TRBV7-9, the J call TRBJ2-3; D unclear. CDR1 SEHNR and CDR2 FQNEAQ come from the germline V gene (reference sequence). CDR3 length: 13 residues. The CDR3 region is CASSMSFTDTQYF. The CDR3, as DNA: TGCGCCAGCAGCATGTCGTTCACAGATACGCAGTATTTT.

The rearrangement joins TRBV24-1 to TRBJ1-5; 9 bases line up with TRBD1. The V segment lost 5 bases and the J segment 2 bases; nucleotides outside the gene matches: 6. CDR3 length equals 16 residues. Germline loops: CDR1 KGHDR, CDR2 SFDVKD. Here the CDR3 DNA reads TGTGCCACCAGTGGGGGACAGGGCCGAGGCAATCAGCCCCAGCATTTT. Its translation: CATSGGQGRGNQPQHF.

The chain is built from TRBV12-3 or TRBV12-4 and TRBJ1-1; 7 bases agree with TRBD1. This CDR3 has 13 amino acids. The ends lost 3 bases at V and 7 bases at J; junction bases unmatched: 5. This CDR3 reads CASSFGRGIEAFF. CDR3 bases: TGTGCCAGCAGTTTTGGCAGGGGGATTGAAGCTTTCTTT.